Each of the 7 T cell receptor beta chains below was sequenced from the same sample in a study of blood T cell repertoires in COVID-19 (dated by TCRdb to 2018 to 2020). The library was generated by the immunoSEQ multiplex PCR assay. TCRdb holds this immuneACCESS table with in-frame rearrangements only. Some clones are missing; in checked studies, unresolved V genes explain under half, and the rest has no known cause. The sample table shows around 97,000 clones, and nearly 90% are seen once. 3.1% of the sample is in the top ten clones. What was sequenced was peripheral blood. The receptor source for this set is a man over 45 in a cohort sampled during active COVID-19.

The V and J genes are TRBV7-2 and TRBJ2-1, with TRBD2 matching over 11 bases. Germline loops: CDR1 SGHTA, CDR2 FQGNSA. Trimming took 4 bases from V and 5 from J; bases not matched to a gene: 7. The CDR3 has 16 amino acids. In DNA form, the CDR3 reads TGTGCCAGCAGCTGGAGCATAGCGGGGGGGAACAATGAGCAGTTCTTC. Encoded protein: CASSWSIAGGNNEQFF.

This CDR3 reads CASSTTGPNQPQHF. CDR3 coding DNA: TGTGCCAGTAGTACTACAGGGCCTAATCAGCCCCAGCATTTT. The V call is TRBV19, the J call TRBJ1-5; D may be TRBD1 (6 bases). This CDR3 is built from 14 residues. V lost 4 bases, J lost 4 bases, and 11 bases lay in between. Germline V gene data show CDR1 as LNHDA and CDR2 as SQIVND (reference sequence).

The rearrangement joins TRBV9 to TRBJ2-5, with 10 bases matching TRBD1. From germline, CDR1 is SGDLS and CDR2 YYNGEE. This CDR3 contains 14 residues. V dropped 5 bases and J dropped 5; count of bases not matched to a gene: 6. The CDR3 here is CASSKGQGKETQYF. For the CDR3, the DNA is TGTGCCAGCAGTAAGGGACAGGGGAAGGAGACCCAGTACTTC. The variable domain in full, completed from reference TRBV9 and TRBJ2-5, reads DSGVTQTPKHLITATGQRVTLRCSPRSGDLSVYWYQQSLDQGLQFLIQYYNGEERAKGNILERFSAQQFPDLHSELNLSSLELGDSALYFCASSKGQGKETQYFGPGTRLLVL.

The chain joins TRBV6-6 to TRBJ2-5, with 9 positions matching TRBD1. The CDR3 loop spans 16 amino acids. Trimming removed 5 bases from V and 0 bases from J; junction bases left unmatched: 7. CDR1 and CDR2 (germline): MNHNY, SVGAGI (reference sequence). The DNA of the CDR3 is TGTGCCAGCAGTCGAGGGACAGGGCCTTACCAAGAGACCCAGTACTTC. It codes for CASSRGTGPYQETQYF.

The chain couples TRBV11-2 to TRBJ2-7; TRBD2 matches at 8 bases. Germline trimming cut 0 bases from V and 3 bases from J; bases unmatched to any gene: 10. The length of the CDR3 is 17 residues. Germline CDR1 SGHAT, CDR2 FQNNGV. The CDR3 nucleotides are TGTGCCAGCAGCTTAGATCGGCGCGGGGGGCCGATCTACGAGCAGTACGTC. Translated, it gives CASSLDRRGGPIYEQYV.

This chain uses TRBV2 with TRBJ1-4; D is perhaps TRBD1 (5 bases). From germline, CDR1 is SNHLY and CDR2 FYNNEI. The CDR3 is 16 residues long. With 5 bases removed from V and 5 bases from J, the gap between germline ends came to 18 bases. In nucleotides, the CDR3 is TGTGCCAGCAGTAGAGGAGGGGCAGGCCCCAATGAAAAACTGTTTTTT. It specifies CASSRGGAGPNEKLFF. Drawing the rest from reference TRBV2 and TRBJ1-4, the complete variable domain is EPEVTQTPSHQVTQMGQEVILRCVPISNHLYFYWYRQILGQKVEFLVSFYNNEISEKSEIFDDQFSVERPDGSNFTLKIRSTKLEDSAMYFCASSRGGAGPNEKLFFGSGTQLSVL.

The chain combines TRBV2 with TRBJ1-2, with D unclear. Trimming pared 8 bases from V and 4 bases from J, leaving 11 bases between. Looked up from germline, CDR1 is SNHLY and CDR2 is FYNNEI. This CDR3 has 12 residues. The chain's CDR3 is CASSAGSYGYTF. CDR3 coding DNA: TGTGCCAGCTCCGCGGGCAGCTATGGCTACACCTTC.